This T cell receptor beta chain is drawn from a study of CD8 T cells in ankylosing spondylitis. Broader study findings: Researchers reportedly found disease-linked clones significantly enriched in matched ankylosing spondylitis synovial fluid.

A single record per CDR3 protein comes from TCRdb applying MiXCR to the 5' RACE reads. The sample lists 250,000 to 300,000 distinct CDR3 sequences, about 20% seen once, with around 7.8% in the top ten. This CDR3 contains 13 residues. CDR1 and CDR2 from the germline V gene are GTSNPN and SVGIG (reference sequence). Trimming shortened V by 8 bases and J by 4 bases, and 14 bases separated the two germline ends. With regard to this clonotype: Its target is unknown.

The TCR sequence derives from a male donor with ankylosing spondylitis or in good health (not recorded which). Material for sequencing was blood, either unsorted or a sorted T cell fraction (not recorded which). The chain recombines TRBV30 with TRBJ1-4, with unresolved D. The CDR3 protein is CAQARSFNEKLFF. The CDR3 region has the DNA TGTGCCCAGGCTCGGTCCTTTAATGAAAAACTGTTTTTT.